This is a list of T cell receptor beta chains from one sample in a study of blood T cell repertoires in COVID-19. Data came from immunoSEQ multiplex PCR; TCRdb stores just in-frame clones and leaves some out. The sample includes fewer than 250,000 clones, about nine tenths of them seen just once. Sequencing was carried out using PBMCs or T cells enriched from blood (not recorded which). These receptors were collected from a woman aged 25 to 39 with acute COVID-19. Each CDR3 is given with its conserved first and last residue. Each record gives: D gene, V gene, J gene, clone size, CDR3 protein, CDR3 DNA. D genes are given only for firm matches. Clone size is given for some rows only: seen once, a few or many times, or a class if the clone is expanded.

TRBD1	TRBV5-5	TRBJ1-3	NA	CASSGTGALSGNTIYF	TGTGCCAGCAGCGGTACAGGGGCGCTCTCTGGAAACACCATATATTTT
NA	TRBV6-5	TRBJ2-5	NA	CASRPSGGQETQYF	TGTGCCAGCAGGCCCTCGGGTGGTCAAGAGACCCAGTACTTC
NA	TRBV5-1	TRBJ2-7	NA	CASSLDISYEQYF	TGCGCCAGCAGCTTGGATATTTCCTACGAGCAGTACTTC
NA	TRBV28	TRBJ1-2	NA	CASSLGSPQSYGYTF	TGTGCCAGCAGTTTGGGTAGCCCCCAAAGCTATGGCTACACCTTC
NA	TRBV4-1	TRBJ2-2	NA	CASSQESSRELFF	TGCGCCAGCAGCCAAGAATCAAGCAGGGAGCTGTTTTTT
NA	TRBV9	TRBJ1-5	NA	CASSVGPGENQPQHF	TGTGCCAGCAGCGTAGGGCCAGGGGAAAATCAGCCCCAGCATTTT
NA	TRBV3-1/TRBV3-2	TRBJ1-2	NA	CASSQARGSGGYTF	TGTGCCAGCAGCCAAGCCAGGGGCTCGGGTGGCTACACCTTC
NA	TRBV14	TRBJ2-5	NA	CASSRRGSRETQYF	TGTGCCAGCAGCCGTCGAGGTAGCCGGGAGACCCAGTACTTC
TRBD1	TRBV5-1	TRBJ2-3	NA	CASRTTGVDTQYF	TGCGCCAGCAGGACAACAGGGGTCGATACGCAGTATTTT
NA	TRBV27	TRBJ2-7	NA	CASSFGQPYEQYF	TGTGCCAGCAGTTTTGGGCAGCCCTACGAGCAGTACTTC
TRBD2	TRBV2	TRBJ2-3	NA	CASSPGLAGVTTDTQYF	TGTGCCAGCAGCCCCGGACTAGCGGGGGTGACTACAGATACGCAGTATTTT
NA	TRBV6-1	TRBJ1-3	NA	CASSELRGGGNTIYF	TGTGCCAGCAGTGAACTCAGGGGCGGTGGAAACACCATATATTTT
NA	TRBV5-6	TRBJ2-1	NA	CASSWESGRNEQFF	TGTGCCAGCAGCTGGGAGAGCGGAAGGAATGAGCAGTTCTTC
NA	TRBV10-2	TRBJ1-5	many	CASSRQVDSNQPQHF	TGCGCCAGCAGTAGACAGGTGGATAGCAATCAGCCCCAGCATTTT
TRBD1	TRBV11-2	TRBJ1-2	NA	CASSRDRGPYGYTF	TGTGCCAGCAGCCGGGACAGGGGTCCGTATGGCTACACCTTC
TRBD1	TRBV7-9	TRBJ1-3	NA	CASSARTGLGNTIYF	TGTGCCAGCAGCGCCAGGACAGGGCTTGGAAACACCATATATTTT
NA	TRBV5-1	TRBJ1-1	few	CASSPMGGNTEAFF	TGCGCCAGCAGCCCGATGGGGGGAAACACTGAAGCTTTCTTT
TRBD1	TRBV4-3	TRBJ2-7	NA	CASSPYPGTEAYEQYF	TGCGCCAGCAGCCCCTACCCCGGGACAGAGGCCTACGAGCAGTACTTC
TRBD1	TRBV5-4	TRBJ1-3	NA	CASSLDRGGNTIYF	TGTGCCAGCAGCTTGGACAGGGGTGGAAACACCATATATTTT
TRBD1	TRBV12-5	TRBJ1-4	NA	CASGLERTGVNEKLFF	TGTGCTAGTGGTTTGGAGAGGACAGGGGTTAATGAAAAACTGTTTTTT
NA	TRBV2	TRBJ1-1	NA	CASSVDRLAFF	TGTGCCAGCAGTGTAGACAGGTTAGCTTTCTTT
NA	TRBV29-1	TRBJ1-2	NA	CSVEAGPPNYGYTF	TGCAGCGTTGAGGCGGGCCCCCCTAACTATGGCTACACCTTC
NA	TRBV29-1	TRBJ2-2	NA	CSVRADRGQGYLNTGELFF	TGCAGCGTTCGCGCTGATAGAGGTCAGGGGTATCTGAACACCGGGGAGCTGTTTTTT
NA	TRBV3-1/TRBV3-2	TRBJ2-7	NA	CASSQDLDSHEQYF	TGTGCCAGCAGCCAAGATCTAGACAGCCACGAGCAGTACTTC
NA	TRBV3-1/TRBV3-2	TRBJ2-4	NA	CASSHSRAGYSENIQYF	TGTGCCAGCAGCCACAGCAGAGCAGGATATTCCGAAAACATTCAGTACTTC
TRBD1	TRBV5-1	TRBJ2-7	NA	CASSLAPGQGYEQYF	TGCGCCAGCAGCTTGGCTCCGGGACAGGGCTACGAGCAGTACTTC
NA	TRBV2	TRBJ1-1	NA	CASSQGLMAFF	TGTGCCAGCAGTCAGGGGTTGATGGCTTTCTTT
NA	TRBV10-2	TRBJ1-3	NA	CASSEGRAKRNTIYF	TGCGCCAGCAGTGAAGGCAGGGCCAAAAGAAACACCATATATTTT
TRBD1	TRBV5-1	TRBJ1-2	once	CASSSDGQGAYGYTF	TGCGCCAGCAGCTCCGACGGACAGGGGGCTTATGGCTACACCTTC
NA	TRBV7-9	TRBJ1-2	NA	CASSMDSLYGYTF	TGTGCCAGCAGCATGGACAGCCTTTATGGCTACACCTTC
NA	TRBV7-9	TRBJ2-5	NA	CASSHGDTEETQYF	TGTGCCAGCAGCCACGGGGACACCGAAGAGACCCAGTACTTC
NA	TRBV7-9	TRBJ2-5	NA	CASSFPTSTSLETQYF	TGTGCCAGCAGCTTTCCTACTAGTACTAGCCTGGAGACCCAGTACTTC
NA	TRBV10-3	TRBJ1-4	once	CAISEVQKATNEKLFF	TGTGCCATCAGTGAAGTGCAGAAAGCAACTAATGAAAAACTGTTTTTT
NA	TRBV19	TRBJ1-4	once	CASSIGQSGEKLFF	TGTGCCAGTAGTATTGGACAAAGTGGTGAAAAACTGTTTTTT
NA	TRBV6-1	TRBJ2-1	NA	CASSGGGEGLYNEQFF	TGTGCCAGCAGTGGGGGAGGAGAGGGACTCTACAATGAGCAGTTCTTC
NA	TRBV6-5	TRBJ1-2	NA	CASSSRTALNYGYTF	TGTGCCAGCAGCTCGCGGACAGCCCTTAACTATGGCTACACCTTC
NA	TRBV2	TRBJ1-5	NA	CASSHPGPQHF	TGTGCCAGCAGCCACCCAGGGCCCCAGCATTTT
NA	TRBV19	TRBJ1-1	NA	CASSDSADLLAFF	TGTGCCAGTAGCGACAGCGCAGACCTTTTGGCTTTCTTT
TRBD1	TRBV19	TRBJ1-5	NA	CASSGQGGNQPQHF	TGTGCCAGTAGCGGGCAGGGGGGAAATCAGCCCCAGCATTTT